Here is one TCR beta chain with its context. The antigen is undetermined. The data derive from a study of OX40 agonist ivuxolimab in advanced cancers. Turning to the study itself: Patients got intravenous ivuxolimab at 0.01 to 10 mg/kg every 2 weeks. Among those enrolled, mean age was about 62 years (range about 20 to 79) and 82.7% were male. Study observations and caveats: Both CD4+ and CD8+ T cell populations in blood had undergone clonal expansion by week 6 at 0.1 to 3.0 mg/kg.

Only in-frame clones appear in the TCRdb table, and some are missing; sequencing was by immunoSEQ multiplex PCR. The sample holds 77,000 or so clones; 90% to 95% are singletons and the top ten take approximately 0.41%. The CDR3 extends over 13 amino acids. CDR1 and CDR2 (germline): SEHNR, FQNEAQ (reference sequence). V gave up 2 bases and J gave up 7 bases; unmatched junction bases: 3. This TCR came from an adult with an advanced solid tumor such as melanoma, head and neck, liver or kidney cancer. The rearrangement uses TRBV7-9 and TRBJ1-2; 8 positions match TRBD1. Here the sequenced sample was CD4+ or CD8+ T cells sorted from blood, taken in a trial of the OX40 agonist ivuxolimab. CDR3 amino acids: CASSLSQGAGYTF. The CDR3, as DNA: TGTGCCAGCAGCTTATCGCAGGGGGCTGGCTACACCTTC.